This TCR beta chain was recorded in a study of cytomegalovirus exposure and HLA in healthy donors. The PCR used 60 Vbeta and 13 Jbeta primers. Methods used by the authors: In a later analysis, 79 million or so unique TCR beta chains included roughly 11 million shared by two or more donors. Assay: immunoSEQ multiplex PCR; the TCRdb copy retains only in-frame clones and omits some. V, J and clone size reflect that table, while D and trimming were determined from the DNA. The sample carries around 180,000 clones, about three quarters recorded once. J gave up 8 bases and V 1 base, and 11 bases lay outside the gene matches. The CDR3 has 15 amino acids. Germline CDR1 reads GTSNPN; CDR2 reads SVGIG (reference sequence).

The clonotype originates from a woman between 40 and 55 years old in good health and CMV-seronegative. The sequenced sample was PBMCs. The V call is TRBV30, the J call TRBJ2-1, with 7 positions matching TRBD2. The CDR3: CAWSAGRAGIDEQFF. The CDR3 DNA reads as TGTGCCTGGAGTGCGGGGAGGGCCGGGATCGATGAGCAGTTCTTC. The entire variable domain, with the rest obtained from reference TRBV30 and TRBJ2-1, is as follows: SQTIHQWPATLVQPVGSPLSLECTVEGTSNPNLYWYRQAAGRGLQLLFYSVGIGQISSEVPQNLSASRPQDRQFILSSKKLLLSDSGFYLCAWSAGRAGIDEQFFGPGTRLTVL.